The text below deals with one TCR beta chain. What it recognizes is unknown. V lost 0 bases and J 5 bases, leaving 11 bases between the germline ends. Germline V gives CDR1 SGHRS, CDR2 YFSETQ. This CDR3 is 15 amino acids long. This sample was included in a study of T cell repertoires in cytomegalovirus infection. Whole-study context: Recently identified HLA-C-restricted CMV epitopes were among the peptides used.

The study's findings and limits: Public TCR beta family frequency separated CMV-and-HLA carriers, including in an independent cohort. Dominating the ex vivo response were TCR beta clonotypes that were CMV-specific and HLA-C-restricted.

TCRdb fed the reads into MiXCR, producing one record per CDR3 protein. This table has about 700,000 distinct CDR3 sequences, roughly 36% appearing once. The sequence came from a human donor in good health (CMV status not recorded). Some clones in this sample may be carry-over from other donors' samples. The specimen was cultured PBMCs, collected from culture after CMV antigen stimulation. This chain links TRBV5-1 with TRBJ2-2; D may be TRBD1 (5 bases). Here the CDR3 reads CASSLVPGITGELFF. The CDR3 DNA reads as TGCGCCAGCAGCTTGGTGCCAGGGATTACCGGGGAGCTGTTTTTT.